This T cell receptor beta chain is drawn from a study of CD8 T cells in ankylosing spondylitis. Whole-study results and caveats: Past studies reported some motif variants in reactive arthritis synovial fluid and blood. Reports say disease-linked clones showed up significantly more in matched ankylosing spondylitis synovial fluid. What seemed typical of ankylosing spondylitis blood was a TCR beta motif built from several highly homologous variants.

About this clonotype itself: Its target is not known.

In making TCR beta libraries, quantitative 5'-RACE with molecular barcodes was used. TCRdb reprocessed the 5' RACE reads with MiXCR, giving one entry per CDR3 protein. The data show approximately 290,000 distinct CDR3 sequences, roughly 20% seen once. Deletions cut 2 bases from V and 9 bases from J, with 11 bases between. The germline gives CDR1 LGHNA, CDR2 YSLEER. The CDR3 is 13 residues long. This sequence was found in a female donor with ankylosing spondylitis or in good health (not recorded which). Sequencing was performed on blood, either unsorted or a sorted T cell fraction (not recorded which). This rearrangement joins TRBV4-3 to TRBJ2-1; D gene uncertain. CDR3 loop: CASSQSLVSEQFF. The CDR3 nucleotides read TGCGCCAGCAGCCAAAGTCTAGTTAGTGAGCAGTTCTTC.